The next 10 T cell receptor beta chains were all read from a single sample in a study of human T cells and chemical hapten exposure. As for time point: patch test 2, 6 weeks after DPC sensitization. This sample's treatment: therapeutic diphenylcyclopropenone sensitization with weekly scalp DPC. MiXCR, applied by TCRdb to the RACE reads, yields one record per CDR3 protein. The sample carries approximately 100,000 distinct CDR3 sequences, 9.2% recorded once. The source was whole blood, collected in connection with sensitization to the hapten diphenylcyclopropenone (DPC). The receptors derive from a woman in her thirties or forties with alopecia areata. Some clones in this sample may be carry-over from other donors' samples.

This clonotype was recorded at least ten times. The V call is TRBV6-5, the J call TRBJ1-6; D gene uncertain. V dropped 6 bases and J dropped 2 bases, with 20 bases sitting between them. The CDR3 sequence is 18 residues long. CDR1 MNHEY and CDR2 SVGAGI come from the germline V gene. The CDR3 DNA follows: TGTGCCAGCAGCTACAATACCCCGGGAAGGGCCTATAATTCACCCCTCCACTTT. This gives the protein CASSYNTPGRAYNSPLHF.

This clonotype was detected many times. The CDR3 DNA reads TGTGCCAGCAGTTTGGTGGGGGAGCAGTACTTC. Encoded protein: CASSLVGEQYF. The genes are TRBV28 and TRBJ2-7; D is uncertain. Trimming left V 3 bases short and J 7 bases short, with 7 bases between. There are 11 residues in the CDR3. Germline-derived CDR1 and CDR2 are MDHEN and SYDVKM.

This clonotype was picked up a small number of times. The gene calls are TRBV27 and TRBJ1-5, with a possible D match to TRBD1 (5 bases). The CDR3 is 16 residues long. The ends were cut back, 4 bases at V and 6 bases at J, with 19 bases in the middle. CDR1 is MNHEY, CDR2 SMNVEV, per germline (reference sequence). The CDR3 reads CASSYYYGGVSQPQHF. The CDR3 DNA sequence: TGTGCCAGCAGTTACTATTACGGGGGGGTGAGTCAGCCCCAGCATTTT.

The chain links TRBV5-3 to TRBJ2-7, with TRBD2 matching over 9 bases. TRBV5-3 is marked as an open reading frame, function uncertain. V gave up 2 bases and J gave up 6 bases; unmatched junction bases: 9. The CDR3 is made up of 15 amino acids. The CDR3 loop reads CARSLLAGFGGEQYF. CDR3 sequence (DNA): TGTGCCAGAAGCTTACTAGCGGGCTTCGGGGGCGAGCAGTACTTC.

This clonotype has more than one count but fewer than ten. The CDR3 DNA reads as TGCAGTGCTCCTTTTTTGACACTAGCCCCTGTTGATACGCAGTATTTT. Protein sequence: CSAPFLTLAPVDTQYF. The V call is TRBV20-1, the J call TRBJ2-3, with D perhaps matching TRBD2 (6 bases). The CDR3 loop spans 16 amino acids. V was trimmed by 5 bases and J by 6 bases, leaving 24 bases between them. Germline CDR1 is DFQATT and CDR2 is SNEGSKA (reference sequence).

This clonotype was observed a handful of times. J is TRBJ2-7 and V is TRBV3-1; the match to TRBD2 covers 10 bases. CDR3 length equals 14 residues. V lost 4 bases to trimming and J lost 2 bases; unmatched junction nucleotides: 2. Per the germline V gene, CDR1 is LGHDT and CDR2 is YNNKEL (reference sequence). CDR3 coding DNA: TGTGCCAGCAGCCGAGCGGGGGGGACCTACGAGCAGTACTTC. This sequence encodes CASSRAGGTYEQYF.

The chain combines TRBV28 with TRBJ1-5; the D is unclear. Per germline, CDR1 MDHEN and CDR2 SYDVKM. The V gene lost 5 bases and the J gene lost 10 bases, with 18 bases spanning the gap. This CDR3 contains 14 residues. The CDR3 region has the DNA TGTGCCAGCAGTCCCCCGGACCACGCCAACCCCCAGCATTTT. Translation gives CASSPPDHANPQHF.

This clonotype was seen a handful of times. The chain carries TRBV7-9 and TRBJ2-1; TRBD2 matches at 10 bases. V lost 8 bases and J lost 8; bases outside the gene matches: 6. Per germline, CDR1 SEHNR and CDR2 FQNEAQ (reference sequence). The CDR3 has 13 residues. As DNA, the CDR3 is TGTGCCAGCGGTAGAGCGGGGGGGCATGAGCAGTTCTTC. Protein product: CASGRAGGHEQFF.

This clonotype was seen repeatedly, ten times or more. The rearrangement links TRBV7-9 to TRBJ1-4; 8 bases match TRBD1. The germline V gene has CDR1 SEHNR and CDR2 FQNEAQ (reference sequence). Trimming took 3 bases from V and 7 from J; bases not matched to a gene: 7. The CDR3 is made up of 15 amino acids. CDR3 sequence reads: CASSFWQGAREKLFF. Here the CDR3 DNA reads TGTGCCAGCAGCTTTTGGCAGGGGGCTCGTGAAAAACTGTTTTTT.

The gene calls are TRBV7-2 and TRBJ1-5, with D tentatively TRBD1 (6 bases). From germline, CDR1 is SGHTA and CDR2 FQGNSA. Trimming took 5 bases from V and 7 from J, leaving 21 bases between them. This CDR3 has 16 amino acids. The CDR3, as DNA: TGTGCCAGCAGCCCAGGGGTTGCGGGCCGAATGCAGCCCCAGCATTTT. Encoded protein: CASSPGVAGRMQPQHF. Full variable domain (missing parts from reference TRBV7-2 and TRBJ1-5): GAGVSQSPSNKVTEKGKDVELRCDPISGHTALYWYRQSLGQGLEFLIYFQGNSAPDKSGLPSDRFSAERTGGSVSTLTIQRTQQEDSAVYLCASSPGVAGRMQPQHFGDGTRLSIL.